The source of this T cell receptor (beta chain) is a study of OX40 agonist ivuxolimab in advanced cancers. Blood was sampled at baseline, cycle 4 day 1, and cycle 7 day 1. Note on this clone: The antigen remains unidentified.

Measured with immunoSEQ multiplex PCR; TCRdb has only the in-frame clones, and not every one. The sample records about 14,000 clones, around 90% being singletons. Overall study findings and caveats: Within 6 weeks, CD4+ and CD8+ blood T cells expanded clonally at 0.1 to 3.0 mg/kg. Nonresponders included some who also had low normalized T-cell clonal expansion.

Sequenced material: CD4+ or CD8+ T cells sorted from blood, taken in a trial of the OX40 agonist ivuxolimab. This TCR was sampled from an adult with an advanced solid tumor such as melanoma, head and neck, liver or kidney cancer.

CDR3 in amino acids: CASSRSRAKGGDTQYF. The CDR3 DNA is TGTGCCAGCAGTAGATCGAGGGCCAAAGGGGGAGATACGCAGTATTTT. The chain employs TRBV6-6 and TRBJ2-3; TRBD1 is a possible D gene (6 bases). The CDR3 consists of 16 residues. Trimming removed 5 bases at V and 5 bases at J, with 20 bases between. Germline loops: CDR1 MNHNY, CDR2 SVGAGI (reference sequence).